The T cell receptor beta chain described here comes from a study of cytomegalovirus exposure and HLA in healthy donors. In this sample, this clone turned up a few times. TCRdb keeps only in-frame clones here, not all; method: immunoSEQ multiplex PCR. In the table there are about 200,000 clones, around nine tenths of which are singletons. Germline CDR1 SNHLY, CDR2 FYNNEI. With 8 bases removed from V and 1 base from J, the gap between germline ends came to 8 bases. This CDR3 spans 12 amino acids. The rearrangement joins TRBV2 to TRBJ1-1; the D gene is possibly TRBD1 (5 bases). The sequenced material came from PBMCs. This receptor was taken from a woman aged 18-29 years in good health and CMV-seropositive. The CDR3 DNA is TGTGCCAGCTACGGACAGAACACTGAAGCTTTCTTT. It specifies CASYGQNTEAFF.